This passage covers 11 T cell receptor beta chains from one sample sequenced in a study of cytomegalovirus exposure and HLA in healthy donors. Primers: 60 Vbeta forward and 13 Jbeta reverse. The method was immunoSEQ multiplex PCR; TCRdb's version includes in-frame clones alone and lacks a portion of them. Counted here are some 150,000 clones, approximately 81% occurring once; the ten biggest clones make up 2.5%. Material: PBMCs. The source of these receptors is a boy between 2 and 15 years old in good health and CMV-seronegative.

The sample holds one count of this clone. The J gene is TRBJ2-1, the V gene TRBV7-3; 7 nucleotides align to TRBD2. The CDR3 loop spans 17 amino acids. V was pared by 5 bases and J by 2 bases, with 12 bases of the junction left unmatched. Germline CDR1 SGHTA, CDR2 FQGTGA. In DNA form, the CDR3 reads TGTGCCAGCAGCCCCCAAAATCAGGGAGGGCCCTACAATGAGCAGTTCTTC. Translating it yields CASSPQNQGGPYNEQFF.

The chain is built from TRBV19 and TRBJ1-5, with 8 bases aligning to TRBD1. The CDR3 is 13 residues long. V shed 3 bases and J 7 bases; nucleotides not matched to a gene: 2. Germline CDR1 LNHDA, CDR2 SQIVND (reference sequence). This CDR3 is CASSIQGAQPQHF. The CDR3 DNA sequence: TGTGCCAGTAGTATCCAGGGGGCACAGCCCCAGCATTTT.

The chain is built from TRBV15 and TRBJ1-5, with 10 nucleotides matching TRBD1. J lost 9 bases, V lost 0 bases, and 11 bases had no gene match. This CDR3 region has 17 residues. The germline V gene encodes CDR1 LNHNV and CDR2 YYDKDF (reference sequence). CDR3 sequence reads: CATSRDRRTGGRGPQHF. In nucleotides, the CDR3 is TGTGCCACCAGCAGAGATCGGCGGACAGGGGGTCGCGGGCCCCAGCATTTT.

The chain joins TRBV4-1 to TRBJ2-1, with 13 bases matching TRBD2. The junction had 15 bases not matched to a gene; V was cut back by 1 base and J by 3 bases. Germline V lookup: CDR1 MGHRA, CDR2 YSYEKL. CDR3 length: 21 amino acids. DNA for the CDR3: TGCGCCAGCAGCCAAGCGGGCGGTGGACTAGCGGGAGTCTCCGGCTACAATGAGCAGTTCTTC. This encodes CASSQAGGGLAGVSGYNEQFF.

This chain uses TRBV9 with TRBJ2-3; D gene unclear. Looked up from germline, CDR1 is SGDLS and CDR2 is YYNGEE. The CDR3 has 16 residues. The V end was cut by 4 bases, the J end by 0 bases, with 15 bases between. The CDR3 bases are TGTGCCAGCAGCTTCAGATCGGCGGCTAGCACAGATACGCAGTATTTT. Protein product: CASSFRSAASTDTQYF.

The chain uses TRBV13 and TRBJ1-5, with a weak D call TRBD1 (5 bases). CDR1 and CDR2 (germline): PRHDT, FYEKMQ (reference sequence). V was cut by 0 bases and J by 0 bases, with 6 bases left in between. The CDR3 is 15 amino acids. As DNA, the CDR3 is TGTGCCAGCAGCTTAGGCAGGGATAGCAATCAGCCCCAGCATTTT. Protein product: CASSLGRDSNQPQHF.

The V gene is TRBV2, the J gene TRBJ1-2, with a tentative D call TRBD1 (6 bases). V was trimmed by 9 bases and J by 3 bases, leaving 11 bases between them. CDR3 length: 12 residues. Germline V gene lookup returns CDR1 SNHLY and CDR2 FYNNEI. The CDR3 nucleotides read TGTGCCAGACAGGGTGGAGACTATGGCTACACCTTC. It translates to CARQGGDYGYTF.

The chain combines TRBV13 with TRBJ2-7, with 7 bases fitting TRBD2. This CDR3 contains 17 residues. Losses at the gene ends were 0 bases for V and 3 bases for J; bases not matched to a gene: 11. Germline CDR1 is PRHDT and CDR2 is FYEKMQ (reference sequence). CDR3 coding DNA: TGTGCCAGCAGCTTAGGGGGTGGGGGGGAGAGAGACTACGAGCAGTACTTC. It codes for CASSLGGGGERDYEQYF.

The rearrangement joins TRBV5-4 to TRBJ1-4; maybe TRBD1 (5 bases). Trimming stripped 2 bases from V and 4 bases from J, with 9 bases between. Germline V gives CDR1 SGHNT, CDR2 YYREEE (reference sequence). The CDR3 is made up of 14 amino acids. CDR3 DNA: TGTGCCAGCAGCTTTCGACAGTATAATGAAAAACTGTTTTTT. It is translated as CASSFRQYNEKLFF.

The rearrangement joins TRBV11-2 to TRBJ1-5; 7 nucleotides agree with TRBD1. V lost 4 bases, J lost 5 bases, and 5 bases stayed unmatched. This CDR3 is 14 amino acids long. Germline V gene sequence: CDR1 SGHAT, CDR2 FQNNGV. CDR3 region: CASSSRTGDQPQHF. In DNA form, the CDR3 reads TGTGCCAGCAGCTCGCGTACAGGGGATCAGCCCCAGCATTTT.

The sample holds one count of this clone. The chain is built from TRBV6-5 and TRBJ2-7; perhaps TRBD1 as D (5 bases). Trimming took 0 bases from V and 3 from J, leaving 15 bases between them. Germline CDR1 MNHEY, CDR2 SVGAGI. There are 16 residues in the CDR3. The chain's CDR3 is CASSYSRQPDNYEQYF. The DNA for the CDR3 is TGTGCCAGCAGTTACTCTCGACAGCCAGATAACTACGAGCAGTACTTC.